This TCR beta chain was found in a study of T cell clones after liver transplantation. Data came from immunoSEQ multiplex PCR; TCRdb stores just in-frame clones and leaves some out. The sample has around 35,000 clones, around 96% seen once; the top ten hold roughly 26%. V was trimmed by 0 bases and J by 0 bases, leaving 7 bases between them. Germline lookup yields CDR1 SGDLS and CDR2 YYNGEE. The CDR3 has 15 amino acids. The sample in question was CD8+ T cells from blood, obtained 12 months after liver transplant. The rearrangement uses TRBV9 and TRBJ1-3, with unresolved D. This receptor was taken from a human patient who received a liver transplant. The graft donor may be the source of some T cells. As DNA, the CDR3 is TGTGCCAGCAGCGTAGGAACAGCCTCTGGAAACACCATATATTTT. Its translation is CASSVGTASGNTIYF.